This TCR beta chain came from a study of cytomegalovirus exposure and HLA in healthy donors. This PCR relied on a set of 60 Vbeta primers and 13 Jbeta primers. Assay used: immunoSEQ multiplex PCR; TCRdb lists only in-frame clones, some missing. Among under 150,000 clones, approximately 80% were seen once, and the ten largest hold about 2%. This clone turned up a few times. This CDR3 comprises 14 residues. From germline, CDR1 is MDHEN and CDR2 SYDVKM. The germline V and J ends were trimmed by 6 bases and 3 bases, with 9 bases remaining between them. Sample: PBMCs. V usage is TRBV28 and J usage is TRBJ1-6, with D perhaps TRBD1 (6 bases). The sequence was obtained from a woman between 40 and 50 years old in good health and CMV-seronegative. This chain's CDR3 is CASSRDNYNSPLHF. The CDR3 DNA reads TGTGCCAGCAGCCGGGACAACTATAATTCACCCCTCCACTTT.